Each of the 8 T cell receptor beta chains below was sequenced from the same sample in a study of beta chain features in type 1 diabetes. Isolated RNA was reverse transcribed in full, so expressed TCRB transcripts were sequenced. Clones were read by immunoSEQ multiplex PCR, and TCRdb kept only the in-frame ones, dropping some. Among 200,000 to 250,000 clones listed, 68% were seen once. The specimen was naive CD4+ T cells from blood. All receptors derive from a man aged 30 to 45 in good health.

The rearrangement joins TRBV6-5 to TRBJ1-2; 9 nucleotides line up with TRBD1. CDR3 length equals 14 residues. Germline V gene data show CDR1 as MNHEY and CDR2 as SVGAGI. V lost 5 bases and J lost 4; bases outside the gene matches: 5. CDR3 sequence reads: CASSPDRGGYGYTF. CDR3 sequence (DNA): TGTGCCAGCAGTCCGGACAGGGGTGGCTATGGCTACACCTTC.

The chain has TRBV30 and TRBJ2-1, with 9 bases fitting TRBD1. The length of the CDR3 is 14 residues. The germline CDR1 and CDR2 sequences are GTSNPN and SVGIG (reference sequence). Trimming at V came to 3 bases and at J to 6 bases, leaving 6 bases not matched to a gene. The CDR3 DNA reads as TGTGCCTGGAGCTCCGGGACAGGGACCAATGAGCAGTTCTTC. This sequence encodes CAWSSGTGTNEQFF.

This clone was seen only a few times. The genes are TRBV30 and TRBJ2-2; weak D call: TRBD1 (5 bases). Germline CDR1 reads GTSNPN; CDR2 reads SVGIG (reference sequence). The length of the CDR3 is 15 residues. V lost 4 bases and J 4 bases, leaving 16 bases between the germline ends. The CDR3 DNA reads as TGTGCCTGGACCCGCGTGGCTAGGGGCACCGGGGAGCTGTTTTTT. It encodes CAWTRVARGTGELFF.

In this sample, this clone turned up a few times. The DNA of the CDR3 is TGTGCCAGCAGCCAAGACGCTAGCGAGCAGTTCTTC. Amino acids: CASSQDASEQFF. The V and J genes are TRBV4-2 and TRBJ2-1; D possibly corresponds to TRBD2 (5 bases). Per the germline V gene, CDR1 is LGHNA and CDR2 is YNFKEQ. V was trimmed by 0 bases and J by 10 bases, leaving 7 bases between them. This CDR3 comprises 12 residues.

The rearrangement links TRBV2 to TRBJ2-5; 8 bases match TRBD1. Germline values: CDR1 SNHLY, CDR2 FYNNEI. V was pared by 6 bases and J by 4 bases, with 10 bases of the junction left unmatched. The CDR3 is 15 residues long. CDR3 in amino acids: CASREDRVIGETQYF. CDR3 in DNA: TGTGCCAGCAGAGAGGACAGGGTCATTGGAGAGACCCAGTACTTC.

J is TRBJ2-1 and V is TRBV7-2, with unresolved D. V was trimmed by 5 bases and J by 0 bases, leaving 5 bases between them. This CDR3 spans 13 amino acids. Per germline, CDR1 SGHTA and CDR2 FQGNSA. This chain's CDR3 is CASSPNSYNEQFF. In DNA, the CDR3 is TGTGCCAGCAGCCCAAACTCCTACAATGAGCAGTTCTTC.

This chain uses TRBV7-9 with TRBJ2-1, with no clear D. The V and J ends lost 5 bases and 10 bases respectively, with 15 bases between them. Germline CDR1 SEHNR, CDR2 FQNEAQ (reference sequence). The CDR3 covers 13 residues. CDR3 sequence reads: CASSPAAALEQFF. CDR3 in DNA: TGTGCCAGCAGCCCTGCCGCGGCGCTGGAGCAGTTCTTC. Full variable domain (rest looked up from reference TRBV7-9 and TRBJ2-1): DTGVSQNPRHKITKRGQNVTFRCDPISEHNRLYWYRQTLGQGPEFLTYFQNEAQLEKSRLLSDRFSAERPKGSFSTLEIQRTEQGDSAMYLCASSPAAALEQFFGPGTRLTVL.

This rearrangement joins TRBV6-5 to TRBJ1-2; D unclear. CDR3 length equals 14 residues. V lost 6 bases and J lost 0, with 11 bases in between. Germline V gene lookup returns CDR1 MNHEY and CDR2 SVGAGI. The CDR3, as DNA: TGTGCCAGCAGATTCTCGGAAACTAACTATGGCTACACCTTC. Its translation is CASRFSETNYGYTF.